The 17 T cell receptor beta chains presented below share a single source sample, sequenced in a study of shared clonotypes between healthy human individuals. Clones were sequenced by immunoSEQ multiplex PCR, and TCRdb holds only the in-frame ones, with some missing. The sample holds roughly 2,300,000 clones; about nine tenths are singletons and the top ten take more than 0.35%. The source material was naive CD4+ T cells from PBMCs. Subset specified: CD45RA+ positively selected. Receptors originate from a young man in good health. Some clones in this sample may be carry-over from other donors' samples.

The chain joins TRBV9 to TRBJ2-1, with 11 bases identical to TRBD2. CDR1 SGDLS and CDR2 YYNGEE come from the germline V gene. With 4 bases clipped from V and 2 bases from J, the junction kept 8 bases outside the gene matches. The CDR3 loop spans 17 amino acids. CDR3: CASSYFIAGGPYNEQFF. Written as DNA, the CDR3 is TGTGCCAGCAGCTACTTTATAGCGGGAGGGCCCTACAATGAGCAGTTCTTC.

The gene calls are TRBV5-4 and TRBJ2-2, with TRBD1 identical over 12 bases. The germline gives CDR1 SGHNT, CDR2 YYREEE (reference sequence). The J segment lost 4 bases and the V segment lost 4 bases, leaving 8 bases of the junction unmatched. This CDR3 region has 17 residues. CDR3 in amino acids: CASSRGTGGAGTGELFF. The CDR3 DNA reads as TGTGCCAGCAGCAGGGGGACAGGGGGCGCCGGCACCGGGGAGCTGTTTTTT.

The chain employs TRBV7-9 and TRBJ1-5, with D hard to call. Between the trimmed V and J ends, which lost 0 bases and 1 base, there was a span of 10 bases. The CDR3 is 16 amino acids. CDR1 SEHNR and CDR2 FQNEAQ come from the germline V gene (reference sequence). CDR3 in amino acids: CASSLASGGSNQPQHF. CDR3 bases: TGTGCCAGCAGCTTAGCGTCAGGAGGGAGCAATCAGCCCCAGCATTTT.

The chain carries TRBV7-9 and TRBJ2-5, with D unclear. The length of the CDR3 is 18 residues. V dropped 1 base and J dropped 2 bases, with 20 bases sitting between them. The V gene's germline CDR1 is SEHNR and CDR2 FQNEAQ (reference sequence). The CDR3 DNA is TGTGCCAGCAGCTTAGGGCTTTTCTTTGGGTCCCAACAAGAGACCCAGTACTTC. This translates into CASSLGLFFGSQQETQYF.

Remarks on this clone: Other nucleotide sequences in the sample specify the same CDR3. The V call is TRBV5-4, the J call TRBJ2-7; a possible D gene is TRBD2 (5 bases). The V end was cut by 0 bases, the J end by 1 base, with 8 bases between. The CDR3 is 14 amino acids. Germline CDR1 reads SGHNT; CDR2 reads YYREEE (reference sequence). The DNA of the CDR3 is TGTGCCAGCAGCTTGGTCCCGGGATCCTACGAGCAGTACTTC. It translates to CASSLVPGSYEQYF.

The V gene is TRBV6-5, the J gene TRBJ1-4; D gene ambiguous. CDR1 is MNHEY and CDR2 is SVGAGI in the germline V gene. The CDR3 spans 13 residues. Trimming stripped 6 bases from V and 8 bases from J, with 13 bases between. CDR3 region: CASSYMSEEKLFF. Written as DNA, the CDR3 is TGTGCCAGCAGCTATATGTCCGAGGAAAAACTGTTTTTT.

J is TRBJ2-7 and V is TRBV5-8; 8 bases are a match to TRBD1. The CDR3 spans 15 residues. The junction had 6 bases not matched to a gene; V was cut back by 4 bases and J by 0 bases. The germline V gene encodes CDR1 SGHTS and CDR2 YDEGEE. CDR3: CASSPGTGSSYEQYF. In nucleotides, the CDR3 is TGTGCCAGCAGCCCAGGGACAGGCAGCTCCTACGAGCAGTACTTC.

This sequence joins TRBV7-9 and TRBJ2-7, with TRBD2 identical over 7 bases. The junction had 7 bases not matched to a gene; V was cut back by 1 base and J by 4 bases. Germline values: CDR1 SEHNR, CDR2 FQNEAQ (reference sequence). The CDR3 length is 15 residues. In nucleotides, the CDR3 is TGTGCCAGCAGCTTAGTCCAAGCGGGATTATACGAGCAGTACTTC. This sequence encodes CASSLVQAGLYEQYF. Supplemented by reference TRBV7-9 and TRBJ2-7, the full variable domain reads DTGVSQNPRHKITKRGQNVTFRCDPISEHNRLYWYRQTLGQGPEFLTYFQNEAQLEKSRLLSDRFSAERPKGSFSTLEIQRTEQGDSAMYLCASSLVQAGLYEQYFGPGTRLTVT.

J is TRBJ2-1 and V is TRBV18; D not resolved. Germline-derived CDR1 and CDR2 are KGHSH and LQKENI. The CDR3 sequence is 17 residues long. The V and J ends lost 3 bases and 0 bases respectively, with 15 bases between them. The CDR3 protein is CASSPARPLSSYNEQFF. CDR3 DNA: TGTGCCAGCTCACCCGCCCGACCCTTGAGCTCCTACAATGAGCAGTTCTTC.

The chain uses TRBV7-2 and TRBJ2-7, with a weak D call TRBD2 (5 bases). CDR3 size: 15 residues. Germline V lookup: CDR1 SGHTA, CDR2 FQGNSA. Trimming removed 0 bases from V and 0 bases from J, with 9 bases in between. CDR3 sequence (DNA): TGTGCCAGCAGCTTAGCAGTGGGGAGCTCCTACGAGCAGTACTTC. This translates into CASSLAVGSSYEQYF.

Points on this clone: The sample carries other DNA sequences with the same CDR3. The genes are TRBV20-1 and TRBJ2-3; D remains ambiguous. The CDR3 is 11 amino acids. Germline CDR1 and CDR2: DFQATT and SNEGSKA (reference sequence). V gave up 1 base and J gave up 3 bases, with 2 bases separating them. CDR3 loop: CSARGTDTQYF. CDR3 DNA sequence: TGCAGTGCTAGAGGGACAGATACGCAGTATTTT.

The CDR3 sequence is CASSEQRQGNEKLFF. DNA for the CDR3: TGTGCCAGCAGTGAACAACGACAGGGGAATGAAAAACTGTTTTTT. This chain links TRBV6-1 with TRBJ1-4; 8 nucleotides agree with TRBD1. CDR1 and CDR2 (germline): MNHNS, SASEGT. The V gene end was trimmed by 2 bases and the J gene end by 5 bases; junction bases not matched to a gene: 4. CDR3 length: 15 amino acids.

This sequence joins TRBV4-2 and TRBJ2-1; 9 bases align to TRBD2. V trimming: 2 bases; J trimming: 6 bases; junction bases outside the gene matches: 11. The germline gives CDR1 LGHNA, CDR2 YNFKEQ. The CDR3 totals 17 residues. CDR3 DNA sequence: TGTGCCAGCAGCCAACTAGCGGGAACCCGTGGGGGCAATGAGCAGTTCTTC. Its protein is CASSQLAGTRGGNEQFF.

Worth noting for this clone: The same CDR3 arises from other DNA sequences in this sample as well. V and J are TRBV9 and TRBJ1-3; D unclear. Trimming removed 2 bases at V and 0 bases at J, with 0 bases between. The CDR3 runs to 12 residues. Germline CDR1 is SGDLS and CDR2 is YYNGEE. The CDR3 here is CASSVSGNTIYF. The CDR3 DNA follows: TGTGCCAGCAGCGTCTCTGGAAACACCATATATTTT.

V gene TRBV29-1 combines with J gene TRBJ1-1; 8 nucleotides line up with TRBD1. The CDR3 runs 12 residues. Per germline, CDR1 SQVTM and CDR2 ANQGSEA. With V trimmed by 5 bases and J by 4 bases, 3 bases remained unmatched. The CDR3 DNA is TGCAGCGTTACAGGGGGGGGCACTGAAGCTTTCTTT. It is translated as CSVTGGGTEAFF.

The rearrangement uses TRBV6-1 and TRBJ1-1; no reliable D call. Trimming took off 6 bases at V and 4 bases at J, with 18 bases between the two ends. The CDR3 is made up of 15 amino acids. The germline gives CDR1 MNHNS, CDR2 SASEGT. The CDR3 DNA reads as TGTGCCAGCAGCCTCGAGGGCAGGTTGGGCACTGAAGCTTTCTTT. Its protein is CASSLEGRLGTEAFF.

The chain couples TRBV5-1 to TRBJ2-1; TRBD2 aligns across 12 bases. CDR3 length: 19 residues. Unmatched junction bases numbered 13, after V lost 6 bases and J lost 0 bases. Germline V gives CDR1 SGHRS, CDR2 YFSETQ. CDR3 sequence (DNA): TGCGCCAGCAAATCCACCGGGACTAGCGGGTCAAGCTCCTACAATGAGCAGTTCTTC. As protein: CASKSTGTSGSSSYNEQFF.